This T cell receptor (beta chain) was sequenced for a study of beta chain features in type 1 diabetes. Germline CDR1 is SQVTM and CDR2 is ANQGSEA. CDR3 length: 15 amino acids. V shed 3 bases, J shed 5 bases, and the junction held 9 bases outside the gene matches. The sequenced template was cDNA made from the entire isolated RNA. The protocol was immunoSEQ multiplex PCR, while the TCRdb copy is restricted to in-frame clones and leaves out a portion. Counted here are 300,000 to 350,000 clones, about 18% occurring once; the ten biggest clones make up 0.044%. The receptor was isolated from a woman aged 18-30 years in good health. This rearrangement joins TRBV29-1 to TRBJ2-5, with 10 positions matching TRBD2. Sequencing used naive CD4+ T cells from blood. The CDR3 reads CSVDGVAGGGETQYF. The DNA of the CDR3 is TGCAGCGTTGATGGGGTAGCGGGAGGCGGGGAGACCCAGTACTTC.